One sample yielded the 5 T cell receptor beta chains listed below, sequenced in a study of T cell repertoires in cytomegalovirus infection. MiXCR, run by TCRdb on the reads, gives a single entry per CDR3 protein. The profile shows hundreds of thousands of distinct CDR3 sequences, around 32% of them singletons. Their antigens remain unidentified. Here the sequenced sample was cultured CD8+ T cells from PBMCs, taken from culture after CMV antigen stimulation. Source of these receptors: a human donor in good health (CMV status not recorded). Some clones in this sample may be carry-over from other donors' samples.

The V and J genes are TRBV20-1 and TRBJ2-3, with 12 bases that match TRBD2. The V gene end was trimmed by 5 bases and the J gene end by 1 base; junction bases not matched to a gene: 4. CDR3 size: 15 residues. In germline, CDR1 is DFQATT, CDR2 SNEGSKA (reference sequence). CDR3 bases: TGCAGTGCTTCCCGGACTAGCGGGGGCACAGATACGCAGTATTTT. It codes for CSASRTSGGTDTQYF.

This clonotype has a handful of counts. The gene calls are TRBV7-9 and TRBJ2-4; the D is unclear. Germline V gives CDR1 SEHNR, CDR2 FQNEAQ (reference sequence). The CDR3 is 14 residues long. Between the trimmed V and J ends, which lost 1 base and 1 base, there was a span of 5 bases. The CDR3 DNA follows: TGTGCCAGCAGCTTAGAAGGGGCCAAAAACATTCAGTACTTC. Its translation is CASSLEGAKNIQYF.

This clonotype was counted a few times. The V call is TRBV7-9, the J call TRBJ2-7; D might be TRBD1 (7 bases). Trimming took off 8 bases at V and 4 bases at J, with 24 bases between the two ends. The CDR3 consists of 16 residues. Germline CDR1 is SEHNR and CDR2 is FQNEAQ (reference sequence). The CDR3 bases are TGTGCCAGCCCTGGGCGGGGAGAAGGGGGCAGGTACGAGCAGTACTTC. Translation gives CASPGRGEGGRYEQYF.

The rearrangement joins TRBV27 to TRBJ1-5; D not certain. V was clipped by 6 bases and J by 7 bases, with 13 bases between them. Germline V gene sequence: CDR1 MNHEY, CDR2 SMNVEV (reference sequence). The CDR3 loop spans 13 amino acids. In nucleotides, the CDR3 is TGTGCCAGCAGGGGAGAGGGAGGGCAGCCCCAGCATTTT. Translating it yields CASRGEGGQPQHF.

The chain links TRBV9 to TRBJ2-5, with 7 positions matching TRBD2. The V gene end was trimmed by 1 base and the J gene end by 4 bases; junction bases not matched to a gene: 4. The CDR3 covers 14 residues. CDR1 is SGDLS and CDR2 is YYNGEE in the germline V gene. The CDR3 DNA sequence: TGTGCCAGCAGCGTAAGCGGGACGGGAGAGACCCAGTACTTC. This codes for CASSVSGTGETQYF. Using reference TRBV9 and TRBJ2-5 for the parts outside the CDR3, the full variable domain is DSGVTQTPKHLITATGQRVTLRCSPRSGDLSVYWYQQSLDQGLQFLIQYYNGEERAKGNILERFSAQQFPDLHSELNLSSLELGDSALYFCASSVSGTGETQYFGPGTRLLVL.